This T cell receptor beta chain was obtained from a study of response to subunit inactivated influenza vaccine (dated by TCRdb to 2016 to 2019). Concerning the study at large: To follow how T cells responded to a trivalent subunit inactivated influenza vaccine, the researchers relied on deep quantitative profiling of the T cell receptor repertoire. The paper as a whole reports these results and caveats: The authors proposed that each seasonal influenza vaccination may bring in only a limited number of new T cells.

Receptor libraries were prepared by RT-PCR. The sequencer listed for this sample is Illumina HiSeq 2500. Starting from the raw public reads, TCRdb applied fastp trimming at Q25, assembled clones with MiXCR and retained in-frame beta chains. Rows are combined by CDR3 protein, so each entry shows the most common genes and DNA. The sample table shows about 650,000 distinct CDR3 sequences, and around 15% are seen once. 6.5% to 8% of the sample lies in the top ten. The germline ends are 7 bases apart after V is trimmed by 3 bases and J by 4 bases. The germline V gene (reference sequence) supplies CDR1 GTSNPN and CDR2 SVGIG. The CDR3 numbers 13 residues from cysteine through phenylalanine. The kept DNA is CDR3 alone, 39 bases in frame from the first base. Worth noting for this clonotype: The antigen it binds to is not known. The record has no base qualities; no much larger clone is one base away.

The clonotype was recovered from a man in his fifties who received an inactivated influenza vaccine. Donor details come from another sample of the same person, matched by shared clones. The sequence joins TRBV30 to TRBJ1-6, with no confident D gene call. The source was PBMCs from blood, collected about 14 days before vaccination. The DNA is TGTGCCTGGAGGACAAGTTATAATTCACCCCTCCACTTT. Its translation reads: CAWRTSYNSPLHF.